The source of this TCR beta chain is a study of blood T cell repertoires in COVID-19. Background on the study: The United States, Italy and Spain provided the acute and convalescent COVID-19 samples. The cDNA or gDNA used as material had been derived from T cells, B-cell-depleted T cells, or PBMCs.

The junction had 11 bases not matched to a gene; V was cut back by 5 bases and J by 5 bases. This CDR3 contains 17 residues. In germline, CDR1 is LGHNT, CDR2 FRNRAP. In the original workflow: Estimation of nucleated cell counts was performed using reference gene primer amplification. TCRdb keeps only in-frame clones here, not all; method: immunoSEQ multiplex PCR. From that table come the V and J calls and clone size; the DNA was used to work out D and trimming. The table lists about 58,000 clones, approximately 87% of them singletons. Sequences were obtained from peripheral blood. The TCR originated in a man aged 40-49 years with active COVID-19. The chain links TRBV12-5 to TRBJ2-3; 12 positions match TRBD2. CDR3 amino acids: CASGITLTSGRVDTQYF. The CDR3 bases are TGTGCTAGTGGTATAACCCTGACTAGCGGGAGAGTAGATACGCAGTATTTT.